This T cell receptor beta chain was documented in a study of cytomegalovirus exposure and HLA in healthy donors. Broader study findings: Using the classifier, cytomegalovirus status was reportedly diagnosed with high specificity and sensitivity. The study recorded some 160 TCR beta chains that were cytomegalovirus-associated.

Researchers ran the PCR with 60 Vbeta and 13 Jbeta primers. The repertoire was sequenced with immunoSEQ multiplex PCR; TCRdb's copy has only in-frame clones and lacks some. The sample yields 55,000 to 80,000 clones, about 70% seen once. Trimming took off 4 bases at V and 0 bases at J, with 15 bases between the two ends. Per germline, CDR1 LGHNA and CDR2 YNFKEQ. The CDR3 length is 17 residues. This cohort consisted of healthy bone marrow donors. The donors, nominally healthy at sampling, likely had unrecorded immune exposures. As concerns this clone: Its antigen remains unidentified.

V and J are TRBV4-2 and TRBJ2-2; D might be TRBD1 (5 bases). Sequencing was done on a sample of PBMCs. The clonotype was recovered from a woman in her twenties or thirties in good health and CMV-seronegative. The CDR3 loop is CASSRNWGLTNTGELFF. Written as DNA, the CDR3 is TGTGCCAGCAGCCGGAACTGGGGCTTGACGAACACCGGGGAGCTGTTTTTT.